Listed here are 15 T cell receptor beta chains from one sample, sequenced in a study of T cells in Graves' hyperthyroidism and ophthalmopathy. Using RNA transcripts as the source, TCR beta CDR3 regions were amplified. The HTBI set primed first-round TCR CDR3 RT-PCR. MiXCR was run by TCRdb on the multiplex PCR reads, yielding one entry per CDR3 protein. Counted here are about 290,000 distinct CDR3 sequences, around 13% occurring once; the ten biggest clones make up around 8%. The sample comprised blood. These receptors were collected from a woman aged 35 to 49 with Graves' hyperthyroidism.

This clonotype has more than one count but fewer than ten. This rearrangement joins TRBV29-1 to TRBJ2-1, with D possibly called TRBD1 or TRBD2 (5 bases each). This CDR3 is 13 amino acids long. Per germline, CDR1 SQVTM and CDR2 ANQGSEA. The V end lost 4 bases, the J end lost 2 bases, and 9 bases lay between the germline ends. The CDR3 loop reads CSVAGTTYNEQFF. The CDR3 DNA is TGCAGCGTTGCCGGGACCACCTACAATGAGCAGTTCTTC.

This clonotype showed up just a few times. The chain joins TRBV7-6 to TRBJ2-3, with TRBD2 matching 14 bases. V shed 8 bases, J shed 13 bases, and the junction held 5 bases outside the gene matches. Germline-derived CDR1 and CDR2 are SGHVS and FNYEAQ. The CDR3 covers 12 residues. CDR3 DNA sequence: TGTGCCAGCTCGGGACTAGCGGGAGCAGAGTATTTT. This encodes CASSGLAGAEYF.

This clonotype was seen many times. The chain links TRBV2 to TRBJ2-3, with no clear D. The CDR3 is made up of 12 amino acids. Germline V gene data show CDR1 as SNHLY and CDR2 as FYNNEI. V was cut by 4 bases and J by 2 bases, with 4 bases left in between. The chain's CDR3 is CASSGNTDTQYF. DNA for the CDR3: TGTGCCAGCAGTGGGAACACAGATACGCAGTATTTT.

This chain joins TRBV28 and TRBJ1-1; TRBD1 might be the D (6 bases). There are 15 residues in the CDR3. Between the trimmed V and J ends, which lost 6 bases and 0 bases, there was a span of 14 bases. Germline V gene lookup returns CDR1 MDHEN and CDR2 SYDVKM. The chain's CDR3 is CASRTVDRLNTEAFF. CDR3 nucleotides: TGTGCCAGCAGGACAGTTGACAGGCTGAACACTGAAGCTTTCTTT.

This clonotype was observed many times. The chain joins TRBV7-2 to TRBJ2-5, with D possibly matching TRBD2 (6 bases). With 3 bases removed from V and 2 bases from J, the gap between germline ends came to 16 bases. CDR1 and CDR2 from the germline V gene are SGHTA and FQGNSA. The CDR3 has 16 residues. CDR3 region: CASSLSSSGGQETQYF. Here the CDR3 DNA reads TGTGCCAGCAGCTTGAGCAGCAGTGGGGGGCAAGAGACCCAGTACTTC.

This clonotype has just a few counts. The genes are TRBV6-5 and TRBJ2-7; 12 nucleotides align to TRBD2. CDR1 and CDR2 from the germline V gene are MNHEY and SVGAGI. The CDR3 runs 17 residues. After removal of 2 bases from V and 0 bases from J, the junction contained 5 bases not matched to a gene. CDR3 amino acids: CASSYRSTSGSSYEQYF. CDR3 DNA: TGTGCCAGCAGTTACCGGTCGACTAGCGGGAGCTCCTACGAGCAGTACTTC.

This clonotype was picked up many times. This rearrangement joins TRBV24-1 to TRBJ1-1, with a weak D call TRBD1 (5 bases). The germline CDR1 and CDR2 sequences are KGHDR and SFDVKD. CDR3 length equals 15 residues. Between the trimmed V and J ends, which lost 4 bases and 6 bases, there was a span of 17 bases. The CDR3 nucleotides read TGTGCCACCAGTGAAAAGGGACTGAACAGAGCTGAAGCTTTCTTT. This codes for CATSEKGLNRAEAFF.

The table lists this clonotype with many counts. This chain joins TRBV20-1 and TRBJ2-7; 8 positions agree with TRBD2. Germline values: CDR1 DFQATT, CDR2 SNEGSKA (reference sequence). V gave up 3 bases and J gave up 5 bases; unmatched junction bases: 9. The CDR3 runs to 14 residues. The CDR3 reads CSARGPGLGDEQYF. Written as DNA, the CDR3 is TGCAGTGCTAGGGGCCCGGGACTAGGAGACGAGCAGTACTTC.

This clonotype occurred a few times. The chain carries TRBV12-3 or TRBV12-4 and TRBJ1-3; D is unclear. V lost 2 bases and J lost 0, with 5 bases in between. The CDR3 has 14 amino acids. The CDR3 sequence: CASSLFDSGNTIYF. As DNA, the CDR3 is TGTGCCAGCAGTTTATTTGACTCTGGAAACACCATATATTTT.

This clonotype was observed a handful of times. The V gene is TRBV6-2 or TRBV6-3, the J gene TRBJ1-5; D is ambiguous. V was trimmed by 6 bases and J by 0 bases, leaving 12 bases between them. This CDR3 is 15 amino acids long. The V gene's germline CDR1 is MNHEY and CDR2 SVGEGT. CDR3 DNA: TGTGCCAGCAGGGGTCAAGGGTTTAGCAATCAGCCCCAGCATTTT. The encoded protein is CASRGQGFSNQPQHF.

This clonotype was seen a handful of times. The V call is TRBV29-1, the J call TRBJ2-4; 10 bases agree with TRBD2. CDR3 length equals 16 residues. V lost 3 bases to trimming and J lost 3 bases; unmatched junction nucleotides: 8. Germline V CDR1 and CDR2: SQVTM, ANQGSEA. The CDR3 here is CSVDGLAGVSKNIQYF. As DNA, the CDR3 is TGCAGCGTTGATGGGCTAGCGGGAGTAAGCAAAAACATTCAGTACTTC.

J is TRBJ1-2 and V is TRBV2; 8 positions match TRBD1. The CDR3 is made up of 14 amino acids. V shed 6 bases and J 4 bases; nucleotides not matched to a gene: 7. Germline loops: CDR1 SNHLY, CDR2 FYNNEI. The CDR3 is CASRVGTGPYGYTF. CDR3 nucleotides: TGTGCCAGCAGAGTCGGGACAGGACCCTATGGCTACACCTTC.

This clonotype was seen many times. The chain uses TRBV13 and TRBJ1-2, with D possibly TRBD1 on 6 matching bases. The CDR3 loop spans 17 amino acids. CDR1 and CDR2 from the germline V gene are PRHDT and FYEKMQ (reference sequence). With 5 bases removed from V and 0 bases from J, the gap between germline ends came to 19 bases. CDR3 amino acids: CASSNSGTQNTNYGYTF. CDR3 nucleotides: TGTGCCAGCAGCAACTCCGGGACACAAAATACTAACTATGGCTACACCTTC.

This clonotype was seen at least ten times. This chain joins TRBV11-2 and TRBJ1-2, with no clear D. Per the germline V gene, CDR1 is SGHAT and CDR2 is FQNNGV. The length of the CDR3 is 17 residues. V was cut by 6 bases and J by 4 bases, with 24 bases left in between. The CDR3 protein is CASRKPGRPLTGYGYTF. The CDR3 DNA reads TGTGCCAGCAGGAAACCGGGCCGCCCGCTAACTGGCTATGGCTACACCTTC.

This chain uses TRBV5-6 with TRBJ1-5; 8 bases map to TRBD1. The CDR3 spans 16 residues. Germline CDR1 and CDR2: SGHDT and YYEEEE. V lost 3 bases and J lost 4; bases outside the gene matches: 9. The CDR3 loop reads CASSSRGRGSNQPQHF. The CDR3 region has the DNA TGTGCCAGCAGCTCCAGGGGGCGGGGGTCTAATCAGCCCCAGCATTTT.